The clone carrying this TCR beta chain was counted at least ten times. Its target is unknown. PCR used 60 Vbeta primers and 13 Jbeta primers. TCRdb's copy holds only in-frame clones and misses some; the assay was immunoSEQ multiplex PCR. The sample yields over 150,000 clones, 80% seen once. This entry comes from a study of cytomegalovirus exposure and HLA in healthy donors. The study's findings and limits: A later analysis found TCR association rates differed by HLA locus, highest for DRB1 and lowest for HLA-C. A later analysis showed HLA-associated TCR beta chains outstripping equally common others in clonal expansion. Among immune exposure information, only CMV serostatus was available. Reportedly, fewer N-insertions than the approximately 650-donor mean appeared in an Asian-associated ancestry cluster in a later analysis.

V lost 6 bases, J lost 6 bases, and 7 bases stayed unmatched. CDR1 is MNHEY, CDR2 SVGAGI, per germline. The CDR3 runs 13 residues. The chain combines TRBV6-5 with TRBJ1-2, with TRBD1 identical over 7 bases. The sample was PBMCs. This sequence was found in a young man in good health and CMV-seropositive. The CDR3 protein is CASSTGTENGYTF. CDR3 bases: TGTGCCAGCAGCACCGGGACAGAAAATGGCTACACCTTC.